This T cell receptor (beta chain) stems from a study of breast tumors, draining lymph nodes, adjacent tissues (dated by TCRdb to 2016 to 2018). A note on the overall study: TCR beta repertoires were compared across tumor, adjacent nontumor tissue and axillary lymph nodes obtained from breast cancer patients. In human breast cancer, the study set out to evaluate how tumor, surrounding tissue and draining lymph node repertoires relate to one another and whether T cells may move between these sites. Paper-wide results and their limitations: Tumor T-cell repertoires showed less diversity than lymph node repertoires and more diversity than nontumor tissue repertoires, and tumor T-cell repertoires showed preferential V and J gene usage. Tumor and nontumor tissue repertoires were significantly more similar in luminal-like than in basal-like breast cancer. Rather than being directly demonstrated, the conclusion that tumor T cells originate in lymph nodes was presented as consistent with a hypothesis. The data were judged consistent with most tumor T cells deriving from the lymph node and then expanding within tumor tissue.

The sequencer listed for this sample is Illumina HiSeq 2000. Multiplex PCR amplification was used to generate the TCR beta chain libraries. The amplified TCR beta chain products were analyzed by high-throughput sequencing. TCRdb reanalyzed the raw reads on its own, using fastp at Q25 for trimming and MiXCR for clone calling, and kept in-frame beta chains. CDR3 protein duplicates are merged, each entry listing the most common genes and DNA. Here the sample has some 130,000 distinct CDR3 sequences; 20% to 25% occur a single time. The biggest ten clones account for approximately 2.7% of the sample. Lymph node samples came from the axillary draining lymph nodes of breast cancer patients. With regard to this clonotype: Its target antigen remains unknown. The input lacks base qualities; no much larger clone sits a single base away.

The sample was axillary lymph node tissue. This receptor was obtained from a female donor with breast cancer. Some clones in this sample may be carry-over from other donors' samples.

The bases read TGCGCCAGCAGCCCCGACAGAAATAGCAATCAGCCCCAGCATTTT. The translation is CASSPDRNSNQPQHF. Recombination linked TRBV4-1 to TRBJ1-5; 5 matching bases give a weak D call of TRBD1. Taken from the germline V gene, the CDR1 and CDR2 loops are MGHRA and YSYEKL. Its CDR3 holds 15 amino acids, cysteine through phenylalanine. Only the CDR3 portion is preserved as DNA: 45 bases, with reading frame beginning at the first base. Cut back by 4 bases and 0 bases, the V and J ends lie 10 bases apart.